This is a list of T cell receptor beta chains from one sample in a study of shared clonotypes between healthy human individuals. The data were produced by immunoSEQ multiplex PCR, yet TCRdb's version contains in-frame clones alone and is incomplete. In the table there are millions of clones, 90% to 95% of which are singletons. The sample taken for sequencing was naive CD4+ T cells from PBMCs. The receptor source for this set is a man aged 18-30 years in good health. Some clones in this sample may be carry-over from other donors' samples. Each CDR3 is given with its conserved first and last residue. D genes are given only for firm matches. For some rows the clone size is stated as once, few or many, or as a class when expanded; others skip it.

NA	TRBV30	TRBJ1-5	NA	TGTGCCTGGAGTGTAGCCCGGGGGCTTTGGGAACCCCAGCATTTT	CAWSVARGLWEPQHF
NA	TRBV5-1	TRBJ2-7	TRBD1	TGCGCCAGCAGGTCGGGACAGGGCTACGAGCAGTACTTC	CASRSGQGYEQYF
NA	TRBV6-1	TRBJ1-1	NA	TGTGCCAGCAGTGAGGTGGGGCTTAACACTGAAGCTTTCTTT	CASSEVGLNTEAFF
NA	TRBV27	TRBJ2-2	NA	TGTGCCAGCAGATGGACCCTTAAGGACAGGGCGGTAGCGGGAGCTAACACCGGGGAGCTGTTTTTT	CASRWTLKDRAVAGANTGELFF
NA	TRBV13	TRBJ2-3	NA	TGTGCCAGCAGCCCTACTAACGACCTTAGCACAGATACGCAGTATTTT	CASSPTNDLSTDTQYF
NA	TRBV5-5	TRBJ2-7	NA	TGTGCCAGCAGCTTGGGGCGCAACCCCTACGAGCAGTACTTC	CASSLGRNPYEQYF
NA	TRBV5-6	TRBJ1-6	NA	TGTGCCAGCAGCTTGGGACAGACCAATTCACCCCTCCACTTT	CASSLGQTNSPLHF
NA	TRBV28	TRBJ2-7	NA	TGTGCCAGCAGTTTACAAGGTCTAGTCCCCTCCTACGAGCAGTACTTC	CASSLQGLVPSYEQYF
NA	TRBV5-1	TRBJ2-1	TRBD2	TGCGCCAGCAGCGCTACTAGCGGCTACTACAATGAGCAGTTCTTC	CASSATSGYYNEQFF
few	TRBV30	TRBJ1-1	NA	TGTGCCTGGAATGTACAGACAAATACTGAAGCTTTCTTT	CAWNVQTNTEAFF
once	TRBV5-4	TRBJ2-7	TRBD1	TGTGCCAGCAGCTTATCGGACAGGGTCTCCTACGAGCAGTACTTC	CASSLSDRVSYEQYF
NA	TRBV5-4	TRBJ1-1	TRBD1	TGTGCCAGCAGCTTATCGACAGGGTTCTCCACTGAAGCTTTCTTT	CASSLSTGFSTEAFF
once	TRBV11-1	TRBJ2-3	NA	TGTGCCAGCATCCCCGGGCCGGGGTTGAGTGTTACGCAGTATTTT	CASIPGPGLSVTQYF
once	TRBV6-1	TRBJ2-5	TRBD1	TGTGCCAGCAGTGACGGACAGGCCAGCCAGACCCAGTACTTC	CASSDGQASQTQYF
NA	TRBV28	TRBJ2-3	NA	TGTGCCAGCACTCCACGGCCGGGAGCCACAGATACGCAGTATTTT	CASTPRPGATDTQYF
NA	TRBV5-1	TRBJ2-7	TRBD2	TGCGCCAGCAGCTTGGCTGGACTAGCGGGAGAGGAAGAGCAGTACTTC	CASSLAGLAGEEEQYF
NA	TRBV7-9	TRBJ2-3	NA	TGTGCCAGCAGCCATAGGGATAGAAGCACAGATACGCAGTATTTT	CASSHRDRSTDTQYF
NA	TRBV11-2	TRBJ2-1	NA	TGTGCCAGCACCCACCTCGACGATCGCTCCTACAATGAGCAGTTCTTC	CASTHLDDRSYNEQFF
NA	TRBV7-6	TRBJ2-3	TRBD2	TGTGCCAGCAGCCGGGCGGGGGGCGCAGATACGCAGTATTTT	CASSRAGGADTQYF
NA	TRBV6-6	TRBJ1-4	NA	TGTGCCAGCAGTTCTCCTGCCTTTAATGAAAAACTGTTTTTT	CASSSPAFNEKLFF
NA	TRBV1	TRBJ2-5	NA	TGCACCAGCTACCCCCCTGGGCGGGAGAGCTTAGATAGGGAGACCCAGTACTTC	CTSYPPGRESLDRETQYF
NA	TRBV5-6	TRBJ1-1	NA	TGTGCCAGCAGCGCGTGGGGAGGGACGAACACTGAAGCTTTCTTT	CASSAWGGTNTEAFF
NA	TRBV9	TRBJ2-3	NA	TGTGCCAGCAGCCGTCTCGGGGGAAGCACAGATACGCAGTATTTT	CASSRLGGSTDTQYF
few	TRBV2	TRBJ1-5	NA	TGTGCCAGCAGTGGTGCAGGGGGCAATCAGCCCCAGCATTTT	CASSGAGGNQPQHF
NA	TRBV9	TRBJ2-2	NA	TGTGCCAGCAGCGTAGCCGGTATTGGCGCCGGGGAGCTGTTTTTT	CASSVAGIGAGELFF
NA	TRBV19	TRBJ1-5	NA	TGTGCCAGTACGCGGGGAGGTCAGCCCCAGCATTTT	CASTRGGQPQHF
NA	TRBV19	TRBJ1-2	NA	TGTGCCACTTTGGACGGAGCCCTAGGTTATGGCTACACCTTC	CATLDGALGYGYTF
NA	TRBV6-5	TRBJ2-7	NA	TGTGCCAGCAGGCGAACAGGGTCGTCTTTCTACGAGCAGTACTTC	CASRRTGSSFYEQYF
NA	TRBV14	TRBJ1-5	NA	TGTGCCAGCAGCCAAGATGGCGGCACAGTTCTTGGGCCCCAGCATTTT	CASSQDGGTVLGPQHF
NA	TRBV11-3	TRBJ1-1	NA	TGTGCCAGCAGCTTAGAGGCAGGGACGAACACTGAAGCTTTCTTT	CASSLEAGTNTEAFF
NA	TRBV2	TRBJ2-5	NA	TGTGCCAGCAGAAAACTAGCAGCCAAAGACGAAGAGACCCAGTACTTC	CASRKLAAKDEETQYF
NA	TRBV4-1	TRBJ2-7	TRBD2	TGCGCCAGCAGCGGTGGGCTAGCGGGAGACGAGCAGTACTTC	CASSGGLAGDEQYF
NA	TRBV12-5	TRBJ2-1	TRBD1	TGTGCTAGTGGTCCGGGACAGGGCCGACGGTTCTTC	CASGPGQGRRFF
NA	TRBV5-4	TRBJ2-1	NA	TGTGCCAGCAGTACCTATAGGGACCCCGGGATGGATGTTCAGTTCTTC	CASSTYRDPGMDVQFF
NA	TRBV28	TRBJ2-1	TRBD2	TGTGCCAGCAGCTCGCCTAGCGGGAGTTTCGATGAGCAGTTCTTC	CASSSPSGSFDEQFF
once	TRBV5-1	TRBJ2-1	TRBD2	TGCGCCAGCAGCTTGGGCCCTAGCGGGAGTCATGAGCAGTTCTTC	CASSLGPSGSHEQFF
NA	TRBV30	TRBJ2-7	TRBD2	TGTGCCTGGAGTGTTTTCGGGACTAGCGGGATCAACGAGCAGTACTTC	CAWSVFGTSGINEQYF
NA	TRBV11-2	TRBJ2-7	NA	TGTGCCAGCAGGCATTCTATGGCCTACGAGCAGTACTTC	CASRHSMAYEQYF
NA	TRBV19	TRBJ2-3	NA	TGTGCCAGTAGTCAAGGCGGAGGACATCGCACAGATACGCAGTATTTT	CASSQGGGHRTDTQYF
NA	TRBV12-1	TRBJ1-1	NA	TGTGCCAGCAGCTCTACGACCATTGACAGGGTGAACACTGAAGCTTTCTTT	CASSSTTIDRVNTEAFF
NA	TRBV6-6	TRBJ1-1	NA	TGTGCCAGCAGTTATGCCCAGGGGAACACTGAAGCTTTCTTT	CASSYAQGNTEAFF
once	TRBV5-4	TRBJ2-5	TRBD2	TGTGCCAGCAGCTCCCGGACTAGCGGGAGTGGGGGGACCCAGTACTTC	CASSSRTSGSGGTQYF
NA	TRBV5-1	TRBJ1-1	TRBD1	TGCGCCAGCAGCTTGCAGGGGGCCACTGAAGCTTTCTTT	CASSLQGATEAFF
NA	TRBV6-4	TRBJ2-7	NA	TGTGCCAGCAGCTATCAGGGGGGGACCTCCTACGAGCAGTACTTC	CASSYQGGTSYEQYF
NA	TRBV5-4	TRBJ2-7	TRBD1	TGTGCCAGCAGCTTAATGAGGACAGGGGGCTACGAGCAGTACTTC	CASSLMRTGGYEQYF
NA	TRBV19	TRBJ2-7	NA	TGTGCCAGTAGTATAGCTTGGAGAGGCGAGCAGTACTTC	CASSIAWRGEQYF
NA	TRBV4-2	TRBJ1-6	NA	TGTGCCAGCAGCCAAGACACGTCAAACTATAATTCACCCCTCCACTTT	CASSQDTSNYNSPLHF
NA	TRBV7-8	TRBJ1-5	TRBD1	TGTGCCAGCAGCTTAGTGGGGACAGGGAACCCCAGCAATCAGCCCCAGCATTTT	CASSLVGTGNPSNQPQHF
NA	TRBV10-2	TRBJ2-7	NA	TGCGCCAGCAGTAAGAGTAGCGGTACCTCCTACGAGCAGTACTTC	CASSKSSGTSYEQYF
NA	TRBV5-1	TRBJ2-3	TRBD2	TGCGCCAGCAGCTCGAGCGGGGCAGACACAGATACGCAGTATTTT	CASSSSGADTDTQYF
NA	TRBV5-1	TRBJ1-1	NA	TGCGCCAGCAGCTCGGTGCCAGTAGCGGGGGGCACTGAAGCTTTCTTT	CASSSVPVAGGTEAFF
NA	TRBV5-4	TRBJ2-7	TRBD1	TGTGCCAGCAGCTCAGCTGGGGGACAGGGAGCCCACGAGCAGTACTTC	CASSSAGGQGAHEQYF